The 17 T cell receptor beta chains in this list originate from one sample, sequenced in a study of regulatory T cells in long-lasting Graves disease. Combining iRepertoire HTBI primers with Arm-PCR of CDR3 regions, the authors built TCR beta libraries. TCRdb analysed the multiplex PCR reads with MiXCR anew, one entry per CDR3 protein. Of 350,000 to 500,000 distinct CDR3 sequences listed, around 13% are singletons. The time point: newly diagnosed GD, antithyroid drugs for less than 3 months. Generation of the TCR library employed RNA extracted from PBMCs. The same data also went into a second study, on T cells in Graves' hyperthyroidism and ophthalmopathy.

Sample: peripheral blood mononuclear cells (PBMCs), taken at new diagnosis, from a patient treated with antithyroid drugs. These receptors originate from a woman between 50 and 59 years old with Graves disease.

This clonotype was observed at least ten times. The chain recombines TRBV28 with TRBJ2-3; a weak D match, TRBD2 (5 bases). Germline V gives CDR1 MDHEN, CDR2 SYDVKM. This CDR3 contains 17 residues. Trimming removed 1 base from V and 0 bases from J, with 14 bases in between. For the CDR3, the DNA is TGTGCCAGCAGTTTATCCACGGACTCCCTTAGCACAGATACGCAGTATTTT. This encodes CASSLSTDSLSTDTQYF.

This clonotype was seen at least ten times. The rearrangement links TRBV28 to TRBJ1-6; TRBD1 matches 7 bases. The germline V gene encodes CDR1 MDHEN and CDR2 SYDVKM. V was pared by 5 bases and J by 6 bases, with 7 bases of the junction left unmatched. The CDR3 totals 15 residues. The CDR3 coding sequence is TGTGCCAGCAGTCCCAGACAGGGTACTAATTCACCCCTCCACTTT. The encoded protein is CASSPRQGTNSPLHF.

This clonotype was detected many times. The V call is TRBV11-2, the J call TRBJ2-2; D gene ambiguous. Trimming shortened V by 0 bases and J by 5 bases, and 4 bases separated the two germline ends. The CDR3 runs to 13 residues. Germline-derived CDR1 and CDR2 are SGHAT and FQNNGV. The CDR3 DNA reads TGTGCCAGCAGCTTAGAAGAAACCGGGGAGCTGTTTTTT. Protein product: CASSLEETGELFF.

In this sample, this clonotype turned up many times. A read error may account for a junction end that differs from germline. The V and J genes are TRBV7-6 and TRBJ2-7; 14 nucleotides agree with TRBD2. The CDR3 totals 13 residues. Germline lookup yields CDR1 SGHVS and CDR2 FNYEAQ. CDR3 amino acids: CASSSGTSGRGHF. CDR3 DNA: TGTGCCAGCAGCTCCGGGACTAGCGGGAGAGGGCACTTC.

This clonotype was picked up many times. CDR3 sequence reads: CASSPPDSSYEQYF. For the CDR3, the DNA is TGTGCCAGCAGCCCCCCGGACAGCTCCTACGAGCAGTACTTC. This chain links TRBV7-2 with TRBJ2-7; a weak D match, TRBD1 (6 bases). There are 14 residues in the CDR3. The V gene's germline CDR1 is SGHTA and CDR2 FQGNSA. The V end was cut by 5 bases, the J end by 0 bases, with 11 bases between.

In its sample, this clonotype was seen many times. J is TRBJ2-1 and V is TRBV9; 7 positions agree with TRBD2. The V gene's germline CDR1 is SGDLS and CDR2 YYNGEE. CDR3 size: 14 residues. V lost 5 bases and J lost 5; bases outside the gene matches: 7. The CDR3 nucleotides are TGTGCCAGCAGTTATCTAGCGGAGAACAATGAGCAGTTCTTC. This encodes CASSYLAENNEQFF.

The table lists this clonotype with many counts. V usage is TRBV11-2 and J usage is TRBJ1-1; perhaps TRBD1 as D (5 bases). The germline V gene has CDR1 SGHAT and CDR2 FQNNGV. This CDR3 is built from 14 residues. The V end was cut by 5 bases, the J end by 5 bases, with 15 bases between. This CDR3 is CASSVYGGGTEAFF. In DNA form, the CDR3 reads TGTGCCAGCAGCGTATATGGGGGGGGAACTGAAGCTTTCTTT. Full variable domain (rest looked up from reference TRBV11-2 and TRBJ1-1): EAGVAQSPRYKIIEKRQSVAFWCNPISGHATLYWYQQILGQGPKLLIQFQNNGVVDDSQLPKDRFSAERLKGVDSTLKIQPAKLEDSAVYLCASSVYGGGTEAFFGQGTRLTVV.

This clonotype has more than one count but fewer than ten. This rearrangement joins TRBV9 to TRBJ1-6, with 11 bases lining up with TRBD1. This CDR3 has 17 amino acids. CDR1 and CDR2 (germline): SGDLS, YYNGEE. J gave up 8 bases and V 3 bases, and 10 bases lay outside the gene matches. The CDR3 here is CASSADRGPLYDSPLHF. The CDR3 DNA reads TGTGCCAGCAGCGCGGACAGGGGGCCTCTATATGATTCACCCCTCCACTTT.

In this sample, this clonotype turned up many times. The chain uses TRBV10-3 and TRBJ2-3; D might be TRBD2 (6 bases). The V gene lost 10 bases and the J gene lost 1 base, with 15 bases spanning the gap. CDR3 length: 14 residues. Germline lookup yields CDR1 ENHRY and CDR2 SYGVKD. The CDR3 sequence is CATGASAGTDTQYF. CDR3 DNA sequence: TGTGCCACCGGGGCTAGCGCCGGCACAGATACGCAGTATTTT.

The sample holds a few counts of this clonotype. The rearrangement links TRBV18 to TRBJ2-7, with TRBD2 identical over 11 bases. The CDR3 sequence is 15 residues long. With V trimmed by 6 bases and J by 2 bases, 6 bases remained unmatched. In germline, CDR1 is KGHSH, CDR2 LQKENI. In DNA, the CDR3 is TGTGCCAGCTCCCCCCCGGGACTAGCGGCCTACGAGCAGTACTTC. Protein sequence: CASSPPGLAAYEQYF.

V gene TRBV28 combines with J gene TRBJ2-7; 9 bases match TRBD2. After removal of 5 bases from V and 3 bases from J, the junction contained 5 bases not matched to a gene. In germline, CDR1 is MDHEN, CDR2 SYDVKM. This CDR3 contains 14 residues. In DNA form, the CDR3 reads TGTGCCAGCAGTACGACTAGCGGATTCTACGAGCAGTACTTC. It translates to CASSTTSGFYEQYF.

This clonotype was detected a few times. The rearrangement joins TRBV7-9 to TRBJ1-2, with 8 bases identical to TRBD1. Germline V gene sequence: CDR1 SEHNR, CDR2 FQNEAQ (reference sequence). This CDR3 comprises 19 residues. V lost 1 base, J lost 5 bases, and 18 bases stayed unmatched. The CDR3 DNA is TGTGCCAGCAGCTTAGGAGCCGGGAGGACAGGGACTTTCGATTATGGCTACACCTTC. Its translation is CASSLGAGRTGTFDYGYTF.

This clonotype was detected many times. The V gene is TRBV28, the J gene TRBJ2-3; D perhaps matches TRBD2 (6 bases). The CDR3 loop spans 13 amino acids. V lost 4 bases and J lost 3, with 8 bases in between. Germline lookup yields CDR1 MDHEN and CDR2 SYDVKM. The CDR3 sequence is CASSWGGTDTQYF. In DNA, the CDR3 is TGTGCCAGCAGTTGGGGAGGTACAGATACGCAGTATTTT.

This clonotype was counted ten times or more. The chain uses TRBV7-6 and TRBJ2-7; 10 bases are shared with TRBD1. Germline CDR1 is SGHVS and CDR2 is FNYEAQ. The CDR3 has 21 residues. Trimming at V came to 0 bases and at J to 4 bases, leaving 21 bases not matched to a gene. CDR3 sequence: CASSLAFRAGQGGMIPYEQYF. CDR3 sequence (DNA): TGTGCCAGCAGCTTAGCTTTCCGTGCAGGACAGGGGGGAATGATACCTTACGAGCAGTACTTC.

CDR3 nucleotides: TGCGCCAGCAGCCAGTCAACGGGGGAGCAGTACTTC. It is translated as CASSQSTGEQYF. The rearrangement uses TRBV4-1 and TRBJ2-7; TRBD2 is a possible D gene (5 bases). The germline V gene encodes CDR1 MGHRA and CDR2 YSYEKL. CDR3 size: 12 residues. The germline V and J ends were trimmed by 3 bases and 7 bases, with 10 bases remaining between them.

The chain links TRBV18 to TRBJ2-7; 7 bases fit TRBD2. Trimming removed 1 base from V and 2 bases from J; junction bases left unmatched: 8. The CDR3 loop spans 16 amino acids. Per germline, CDR1 KGHSH and CDR2 LQKENI. The CDR3 DNA reads TGTGCCAGCTCACCACAGCGGGAACCAACTACCTACGAGCAGTACTTC. This codes for CASSPQREPTTYEQYF.

There are a few counts of this clonotype. The V and J genes are TRBV5-6 and TRBJ2-4; 11 positions match TRBD2. Germline V CDR1 and CDR2: SGHDT, YYEEEE. The junction had 6 bases not matched to a gene; V was cut back by 4 bases and J by 0 bases. CDR3 length: 17 amino acids. The chain's CDR3 is CASSELAGGIAKNIQYF. As DNA, the CDR3 is TGTGCCAGCAGCGAATTAGCGGGGGGGATAGCCAAAAACATTCAGTACTTC.